Shown below are 16 T cell receptor beta chains from a single sample sequenced in a study of shared clonotypes between healthy human individuals. Using immunoSEQ multiplex PCR, the repertoire was profiled, and TCRdb retains in-frame clones only, with some absent. This sample carries 1 million to 1.2 million clones, 77% of them seen once, and the ten largest clones take 0.89%. The sequencing input was memory CD4+ T cells from PBMCs. Subset denoted: CD45RA-negative fraction. These receptors were obtained from a man aged 18 to 35 in good health. Some clones in this sample may be carry-over from other donors' samples.

The V and J genes are TRBV19 and TRBJ2-7, with D possibly being TRBD1 (6 bases). Deletions cut 7 bases from V and 0 bases from J, with 22 bases between. Per the germline V gene, CDR1 is LNHDA and CDR2 is SQIVND (reference sequence). This CDR3 comprises 17 residues. The CDR3 nucleotides read TGTGCCAGTACCTCCCGAGGAGACAGGTTTAACTCCTACGAGCAGTACTTC. The encoded protein is CASTSRGDRFNSYEQYF.

The genes are TRBV7-3 and TRBJ2-3; TRBD2 matches 7 bases. The CDR3 runs to 19 residues. Germline V CDR1 and CDR2: SGHTA, FQGTGA. With 1 base clipped from V and 4 bases from J, the junction kept 17 bases outside the gene matches. CDR3 loop: CASSLRGAFTSAYADTQYF. As DNA, the CDR3 is TGTGCCAGCAGCTTAAGGGGCGCATTTACTAGCGCCTACGCAGATACGCAGTATTTT.

This rearrangement joins TRBV2 to TRBJ2-6, with 7 bases lining up with TRBD1. This CDR3 has 16 amino acids. Germline V CDR1 and CDR2: SNHLY, FYNNEI. The V gene end was trimmed by 7 bases and the J gene end by 0 bases; junction bases not matched to a gene: 6. As DNA, the CDR3 is TGTGCCAGCACTGGGGACAGTCGCTCTGGGGCCAACGTCCTGACTTTC. It yields the protein CASTGDSRSGANVLTF.

The chain recombines TRBV28 with TRBJ1-2; D may be TRBD1 (6 bases). The V gene's germline CDR1 is MDHEN and CDR2 SYDVKM. Deletions cut 6 bases from V and 8 bases from J, with 16 bases between. The CDR3 has 13 amino acids. CDR3 coding DNA: TGTGCCAGCAGGCCGGGGGGGGCGCCAGGCTACACCTTC. Translated: CASRPGGAPGYTF.

Note on this clone: It may be a read error: a sequence one base away is much more abundant. V gene TRBV11-3 combines with J gene TRBJ2-7; D tentatively reads TRBD1 or TRBD2 (5 bases each). CDR1 SGHNT and CDR2 YENEEA come from the germline V gene. CDR3 length: 12 residues. The CDR3 is CAGSLGENEQYF. Written as DNA, the CDR3 is TGTGCCGGCAGCCTAGGGGAGAACGAGCAGTACTTC.

To note about this clone: Additional DNA sequences in this sample encode the identical CDR3. The J gene is TRBJ2-7, the V gene TRBV28; D is possibly TRBD2 (5 bases). In germline, CDR1 is MDHEN, CDR2 SYDVKM. The CDR3 length is 14 residues. V lost 6 bases to trimming and J lost 0 bases, with 12 bases between them. CDR3 in amino acids: CASRRSGSSYEQYF. The CDR3 region has the DNA TGTGCCAGCAGACGATCGGGATCCTCCTACGAGCAGTACTTC.

This clone was counted a few times. This sequence joins TRBV7-9 and TRBJ1-5; no reliable D call. The germline gives CDR1 SEHNR, CDR2 FQNEAQ (reference sequence). With 5 bases removed from V and 7 bases from J, the gap between germline ends came to 12 bases. There are 13 residues in the CDR3. CDR3 loop: CASSPQGGQPQHF. The DNA for the CDR3 is TGTGCCAGCAGCCCCCAAGGAGGGCAGCCCCAGCATTTT.

This sequence joins TRBV5-1 and TRBJ1-1; unclear D gene. CDR3 length equals 15 residues. V shed 0 bases and J shed 3 bases, with 12 bases lying between them. In germline, CDR1 is SGHRS, CDR2 YFSETQ. The CDR3 region has the DNA TGCGCCAGCAGCTTGGTGACGGGGAGGGACACTGAAGCTTTCTTT. Translating it yields CASSLVTGRDTEAFF.

A note on this clone: The same CDR3 can be traced to other DNA sequences in this sample. The V call is TRBV5-1, the J call TRBJ1-5, with 7 positions matching TRBD1. Germline lookup yields CDR1 SGHRS and CDR2 YFSETQ. The CDR3 is made up of 15 amino acids. V was clipped by 0 bases and J by 2 bases; unmatched bases: 2. CDR3 sequence (DNA): TGCGCCAGCAGCTTGGAGGGGGCCCGCAATCAGCCCCAGCATTTT. Protein: CASSLEGARNQPQHF.

The chain recombines TRBV6-6 with TRBJ2-7; 8 nucleotides line up with TRBD1. The germline V gene has CDR1 MNHNY and CDR2 SVGAGI (reference sequence). The J segment lost 4 bases and the V segment lost 2 bases, leaving 7 bases of the junction unmatched. This CDR3 is built from 15 residues. The CDR3 nucleotides read TGTGCCAGCAGTTACGTGAGACAGGGGAAATACGAGCAGTACTTC. Translating gives CASSYVRQGKYEQYF.

V is TRBV28 and J is TRBJ1-4; 8 positions agree with TRBD1. The V segment lost 5 bases and the J segment 3 bases; nucleotides outside the gene matches: 8. The CDR3 contains 16 residues. From germline, CDR1 is MDHEN and CDR2 SYDVKM. The CDR3 is CASSPLGQGANEKLFF. The CDR3 region has the DNA TGTGCCAGCAGTCCCCTAGGACAGGGAGCTAATGAAAAACTGTTTTTT.

The rearrangement uses TRBV4-2 and TRBJ2-1, with 9 bases that match TRBD2. Losses at the gene ends were 4 bases for V and 8 bases for J; bases not matched to a gene: 9. The CDR3 is made up of 15 amino acids. Germline CDR1 is LGHNA and CDR2 is YNFKEQ. This chain's CDR3 is CASSRGTSRSDEQFF. The DNA for the CDR3 is TGTGCCAGCAGCCGGGGGACTAGCCGGTCCGATGAGCAGTTCTTC.

The gene calls are TRBV30 and TRBJ1-3; the match to TRBD1 covers 7 bases. CDR1 GTSNPN and CDR2 SVGIG come from the germline V gene (reference sequence). This CDR3 comprises 21 residues. With V trimmed by 3 bases and J by 0 bases, 23 bases remained unmatched. CDR3 nucleotides: TGTGCCTGGAGGCACTTCACCGGGACAGCCTATTTTACATCCTCTGGAAACACCATATATTTT. Its translation is CAWRHFTGTAYFTSSGNTIYF.

CDR3 coding DNA: TGTGCCAGCAGTTACCCGGGAACGGCCGTATCTTTCTTT. It translates to CASSYPGTAVSFF. V and J are TRBV11-2 and TRBJ1-1; D gene unclear. The CDR3 has 13 residues. Germline CDR1 reads SGHAT; CDR2 reads FQNNGV. Trimming removed 6 bases at V and 12 bases at J, with 20 bases between.

V usage is TRBV19 and J usage is TRBJ1-1; D may be TRBD1 (5 bases). Trimming cost V 3 bases and J 8 bases, with 16 bases left between them. The CDR3 has 14 residues. Germline V gene data show CDR1 as LNHDA and CDR2 as SQIVND (reference sequence). The DNA for the CDR3 is TGTGCCAGTAGTATGCGGGACCGATCAACAGAAGCTTTCTTT. Amino acid sequence: CASSMRDRSTEAFF. Using reference TRBV19 and TRBJ1-1 for the parts outside the CDR3, the full variable domain is DGGITQSPKYLFRKEGQNVTLSCEQNLNHDAMYWYRQDPGQGLRLIYYSQIVNDFQKGDIAEGYSVSREKKESFPLTVTSAQKNPTAFYLCASSMRDRSTEAFFGQGTRLTVV.

The CDR3 spells CATRRGSYNEQFF. The CDR3 nucleotides read TGTGCCACTAGGCGCGGGTCCTACAATGAGCAGTTCTTC. The chain uses TRBV19 and TRBJ2-1; weak D call: TRBD2 (5 bases). Germline lookup yields CDR1 LNHDA and CDR2 SQIVND (reference sequence). CDR3 length: 13 residues. V was pared by 10 bases and J by 1 base, with 11 bases between.